The rows below give T cell receptor beta chains drawn from one sample of a study of blood T cells in healthy people across ages. TCRdb independently ran MiXCR on the 5' RACE reads; one entry per CDR3 protein. The profile shows some 290,000 distinct CDR3 sequences, roughly 29% of them singletons. Sequenced material: blood. The receptors stem from a woman aged 70-85 years in good health. The CDR3 runs from the conserved cysteine through the conserved F or W. A D gene is named only where the DNA matches it firmly. Size is omitted from some rows. Given values are once, few, many or a class for expanded clones.

j_gene: TRBJ1-2; d_gene: TRBD1; v_gene: TRBV3-1; abundance: few; CDR3nt: TGTGCCAGCAGCCAGTGGGACAGACGTCGCTATGGCTACACCTTC; CDR3aa: CASSQWDRRRYGYTF
j_gene: TRBJ2-5; d_gene: NA; v_gene: TRBV4-2; abundance: few; CDR3nt: TGTGCCAGCAGCCAAGGGGATTCGGGGGCTAGGGAGACCCAGTACTTC; CDR3aa: CASSQGDSGARETQYF
j_gene: TRBJ2-1; d_gene: NA; v_gene: TRBV2; abundance: NA; CDR3nt: TGTGCCAGCAGTAGCAGGGTCGACGATGAGCAGTTCTTC; CDR3aa: CASSSRVDDEQFF
j_gene: TRBJ2-7; d_gene: TRBD2; v_gene: TRBV5-6; abundance: few; CDR3nt: TGTGCCAGCAGACGGAGGGGAGGGGCGACCTACGAGCAGTACTTC; CDR3aa: CASRRRGGATYEQYF
j_gene: TRBJ1-5; d_gene: TRBD1; v_gene: TRBV4-1; abundance: NA; CDR3nt: TGCGCCAGCAGCCAAGGGGGGACAGGCAGCAATCAGCCCCAGCATTTT; CDR3aa: CASSQGGTGSNQPQHF
j_gene: TRBJ1-1; d_gene: NA; v_gene: TRBV15; abundance: few; CDR3nt: TGTGCCACCAGCCCCGGACCGAACACTGAAGCTTTCTTT; CDR3aa: CATSPGPNTEAFF
j_gene: TRBJ2-3; d_gene: NA; v_gene: TRBV7-9; abundance: NA; CDR3nt: TGTGCCAGCAGCCCCCGTGCGGGATGGGGCACAGATACGCAGTATTTT; CDR3aa: CASSPRAGWGTDTQYF
j_gene: TRBJ2-1; d_gene: NA; v_gene: TRBV7-9; abundance: NA; CDR3nt: TGTGCCACCGACCTTCGCGGCGGCGCGATTGAGCAGTTCTTC; CDR3aa: CATDLRGGAIEQFF
j_gene: TRBJ1-3; d_gene: NA; v_gene: TRBV28; abundance: few; CDR3nt: TGTGCCAGCGGAACAGGTTCGGCTGGAAACACCATATATTTT; CDR3aa: CASGTGSAGNTIYF
j_gene: TRBJ2-5; d_gene: NA; v_gene: TRBV7-3; abundance: many; CDR3nt: TGTGCCAGCAGCTTAATCGCGGCCCAAGAGACCCAGTACTTC; CDR3aa: CASSLIAAQETQYF
j_gene: TRBJ2-5; d_gene: NA; v_gene: TRBV11-2; abundance: once; CDR3nt: TGTGCCAGCAGCTTATCCGTCGGGGGCGAAGAGACCCAGTACTTC; CDR3aa: CASSLSVGGEETQYF
j_gene: TRBJ2-7; d_gene: NA; v_gene: TRBV20-1; abundance: few; CDR3nt: TGCAGTGCTAAGCTAGAACCCTACGAGCAGTACTTC; CDR3aa: CSAKLEPYEQYF
j_gene: TRBJ1-1; d_gene: NA; v_gene: TRBV9; abundance: NA; CDR3nt: TGTGTCAGCACCGCGACCGAACACACTGAAGCTTTCTTT; CDR3aa: CVSTATEHTEAFF
j_gene: TRBJ2-7; d_gene: NA; v_gene: TRBV6-5; abundance: few; CDR3nt: TGTGCCAGCAGTTACGGACGGAGGAGCTCCTACGAGCAGTACTTC; CDR3aa: CASSYGRRSSYEQYF
j_gene: TRBJ1-2; d_gene: NA; v_gene: TRBV10-3; abundance: NA; CDR3nt: TGTGCCATCAGTGAGTCGACTCGGGACATACGCTGTGGCTACACCTTC; CDR3aa: CAISESTRDIRCGYTF
j_gene: TRBJ2-5; d_gene: NA; v_gene: TRBV20-1; abundance: NA; CDR3nt: TGCAGTGCTCCCCGGGAGACAACTCAAGAGACCCAGTACTTC; CDR3aa: CSAPRETTQETQYF
j_gene: TRBJ2-5; d_gene: TRBD1; v_gene: TRBV7-7; abundance: few; CDR3nt: TGTGCTAGCAGCTTAGAGGGACAGACTAAAGAGACCCAGTACTTC; CDR3aa: CASSLEGQTKETQYF
j_gene: TRBJ2-7; d_gene: NA; v_gene: TRBV29-1; abundance: NA; CDR3nt: TGCAGCGGCTCCGCCGGGAACGACTACGAGCAGTACTTC; CDR3aa: CSGSAGNDYEQYF
j_gene: TRBJ1-2; d_gene: TRBD1; v_gene: TRBV3-1; abundance: NA; CDR3nt: TGTGCCAGCAGCCGGGCGACAGGGGAGCAAGGCTACACCTTC; CDR3aa: CASSRATGEQGYTF
j_gene: TRBJ2-7; d_gene: TRBD1; v_gene: TRBV7-2; abundance: NA; CDR3nt: TGTGCCAGCAGCTTGGGGACAGGGACAAGCTCCTACGAGCAGTACTTC; CDR3aa: CASSLGTGTSSYEQYF
j_gene: TRBJ2-1; d_gene: NA; v_gene: TRBV6-2/TRBV6-3; abundance: few; CDR3nt: TGTGCCAGCAGTTTCTCCCCAGGCTCCTACAATGAGCAGTTCTTC; CDR3aa: CASSFSPGSYNEQFF
j_gene: TRBJ2-2; d_gene: NA; v_gene: TRBV21-1; abundance: NA; CDR3nt: TGTGCCACCCCGGAAGAGCGGGAGTCCCCCGGGGAGCTGTTTTTT; CDR3aa: CATPEERESPGELFF
j_gene: TRBJ2-5; d_gene: TRBD2; v_gene: TRBV5-1; abundance: few; CDR3nt: TGCGCCAGCAGCCCGACTAGCGGGATAGAGACCCAGTACTTC; CDR3aa: CASSPTSGIETQYF
j_gene: TRBJ1-6; d_gene: NA; v_gene: TRBV4-1; abundance: NA; CDR3nt: TGCGCCAGCAGCCAAGATCCCTCGGTAGCCCCCGGGTCACCCCTCCACTTT; CDR3aa: CASSQDPSVAPGSPLHF
j_gene: TRBJ1-2; d_gene: TRBD1; v_gene: TRBV5-1; abundance: few; CDR3nt: TGCGCCAGCAGCAGGACAGGGGGCCTGGGCTACACCTTC; CDR3aa: CASSRTGGLGYTF
j_gene: TRBJ2-5; d_gene: TRBD2; v_gene: TRBV28; abundance: NA; CDR3nt: TGTGCCAGCAGTCGGGGGGGGAACCAAGAGACCCAGTACTTC; CDR3aa: CASSRGGNQETQYF
j_gene: TRBJ2-7; d_gene: TRBD1; v_gene: TRBV6-5; abundance: few; CDR3nt: TGTGCCAGCAGTTATCTCGGGACAGGGAACGACGAGCAGTACTTC; CDR3aa: CASSYLGTGNDEQYF
j_gene: TRBJ2-2; d_gene: TRBD1; v_gene: TRBV7-3; abundance: NA; CDR3nt: TGTGCCTCCGGGACAGGGGCAAGAGGGGAGCTGTTTTTT; CDR3aa: CASGTGARGELFF
j_gene: TRBJ1-2; d_gene: TRBD1; v_gene: TRBV5-1; abundance: NA; CDR3nt: TGCGCCAGCAGCCCAGGGGGGAGGGAAGATAACTATGGCTACACCTTC; CDR3aa: CASSPGGREDNYGYTF
j_gene: TRBJ2-6; d_gene: NA; v_gene: TRBV27; abundance: once; CDR3nt: TGTGCCAGCCTTTGGGGAGAGTCTGGGGCCAACGTCCTGACTTTC; CDR3aa: CASLWGESGANVLTF
j_gene: TRBJ2-4; d_gene: TRBD1; v_gene: TRBV29-1; abundance: NA; CDR3nt: TGCAGCGCCCAACTACAGGGGGAGATAGCCAAAAACATTCGGTACTTC; CDR3aa: CSAQLQGEIAKNIRYF
j_gene: TRBJ2-3; d_gene: TRBD2; v_gene: TRBV11-2; abundance: NA; CDR3nt: TGTGCCAGCAGCTTGGGAGGACTAGCGGGGGGCACAGATACGCAGTATTTT; CDR3aa: CASSLGGLAGGTDTQYF
j_gene: TRBJ1-2; d_gene: NA; v_gene: TRBV20-1; abundance: NA; CDR3nt: TGCAGTGCTATCGGGCGGACCAGAGCTAACTATGGCTACACCTTC; CDR3aa: CSAIGRTRANYGYTF
j_gene: TRBJ2-1; d_gene: TRBD1; v_gene: TRBV4-1; abundance: NA; CDR3nt: TGCGCCAGCAGCCAGGAAGGGCAGGGGGTGACCTACAATGAGCAGTTCTTC; CDR3aa: CASSQEGQGVTYNEQFF
j_gene: TRBJ2-1; d_gene: TRBD2; v_gene: TRBV5-1; abundance: NA; CDR3nt: TGCGCCAGCAGCTTGGTTTCTAGCGGCAACAGTGAGCAGTTCTTC; CDR3aa: CASSLVSSGNSEQFF
j_gene: TRBJ2-5; d_gene: NA; v_gene: TRBV20-1; abundance: few; CDR3nt: TGCAGTGCTAGGTCTCGACTCCGCAACGGTAACCAGTACTTC; CDR3aa: CSARSRLRNGNQYF
j_gene: TRBJ2-7; d_gene: NA; v_gene: TRBV28; abundance: NA; CDR3nt: TGTGCCAGCAGTTTTAAGTCGGGGGCAGGGGAGCACTACGAGCAGTACTTC; CDR3aa: CASSFKSGAGEHYEQYF
j_gene: TRBJ2-7; d_gene: NA; v_gene: TRBV21-1; abundance: few; CDR3nt: TGTGCCAGCAGCACCCCTTCCGGGACAGGGAAGGACGAGCAGTACTTC; CDR3aa: CASSTPSGTGKDEQYF
j_gene: TRBJ1-4; d_gene: NA; v_gene: TRBV6-1; abundance: many; CDR3nt: TGTGCCAGCCGCCCGGCAACTAATGAAAAACTGTTTTTT; CDR3aa: CASRPATNEKLFF
j_gene: TRBJ1-1; d_gene: TRBD1; v_gene: TRBV29-1; abundance: few; CDR3nt: TGCAGCGCCCACGGACAGGGCGTGGACACTGAAGCTTTCTTT; CDR3aa: CSAHGQGVDTEAFF
j_gene: TRBJ1-6; d_gene: NA; v_gene: TRBV6-6; abundance: NA; CDR3nt: TGTGCCAGCAGTCCGACAGGCGGCACTTCACCCCTCCACTTT; CDR3aa: CASSPTGGTSPLHF
j_gene: TRBJ1-2; d_gene: TRBD1; v_gene: TRBV5-5; abundance: few; CDR3nt: TGTGCCAGCAGCTTGGCCAAGCAGGGGGCATATGGCTACACCTTC; CDR3aa: CASSLAKQGAYGYTF
j_gene: TRBJ2-1; d_gene: NA; v_gene: TRBV28; abundance: NA; CDR3nt: TGTGCCAGCTGGCAGGGGATTTTCTCGTCGGGGGAGCAGTTCTTC; CDR3aa: CASWQGIFSSGEQFF
j_gene: TRBJ2-1; d_gene: NA; v_gene: TRBV6-2/TRBV6-3; abundance: NA; CDR3nt: TGTGCCAGCACCCTGGAGTTCTACAATGAGCAGTTCTTC; CDR3aa: CASTLEFYNEQFF
j_gene: TRBJ1-1; d_gene: TRBD1; v_gene: TRBV20-1; abundance: NA; CDR3nt: TGCAGTGCGACGTACAGGGGGGACACTGAAGCTTTCTTT; CDR3aa: CSATYRGDTEAFF
j_gene: TRBJ2-4; d_gene: NA; v_gene: TRBV11-2; abundance: many; CDR3nt: TGTGCCAGCAGCTTATTTTCCAACCCAGCAGCGGGAGCCAAAAACATTCAGTACTTC; CDR3aa: CASSLFSNPAAGAKNIQYF
j_gene: TRBJ1-5; d_gene: NA; v_gene: TRBV27; abundance: few; CDR3nt: TGTGCCAGCAGTCCAGGGTTCGTGAGCAATCAGCCCCAGCATTTT; CDR3aa: CASSPGFVSNQPQHF
j_gene: TRBJ2-5; d_gene: NA; v_gene: TRBV12-3/TRBV12-4; abundance: NA; CDR3nt: TGTGCCAGCAGTTTTATGGGGAGAGGAGAGCAGTACTTC; CDR3aa: CASSFMGRGEQYF
j_gene: TRBJ2-7; d_gene: TRBD1; v_gene: TRBV20-1; abundance: NA; CDR3nt: TGCAGTGCTAGACCCCGGGACAGGTGGAGCTCCTACGAGCGGTACTTC; CDR3aa: CSARPRDRWSSYERYF
j_gene: TRBJ1-5; d_gene: NA; v_gene: TRBV7-2; abundance: few; CDR3nt: TGTGCCAGCAGCCCCACAGGGAAAAATCAGCCCCGGCATTTT; CDR3aa: CASSPTGKNQPRHF
j_gene: TRBJ2-7; d_gene: NA; v_gene: TRBV6-2/TRBV6-3; abundance: NA; CDR3nt: TGTGCCAGCAGGGGGCGGTATAGCGGCTCCTACGAGCAGTACTTC; CDR3aa: CASRGRYSGSYEQYF
j_gene: TRBJ2-5; d_gene: NA; v_gene: TRBV12-3/TRBV12-4; abundance: few; CDR3nt: TGTGCCAGCAGTTTACAAGTTGGGGAGACCCAGTACTTC; CDR3aa: CASSLQVGETQYF
j_gene: TRBJ2-7; d_gene: NA; v_gene: TRBV5-1; abundance: NA; CDR3nt: TGCGCCAGCACGACTCCCGGACAATACGAGCAGTACTTC; CDR3aa: CASTTPGQYEQYF
j_gene: TRBJ2-7; d_gene: NA; v_gene: TRBV6-2/TRBV6-3; abundance: few; CDR3nt: TGTGCCAGCAGACCTAACAGGAATTACGAGCAGTACTTC; CDR3aa: CASRPNRNYEQYF
j_gene: TRBJ2-5; d_gene: NA; v_gene: TRBV20-1; abundance: many; CDR3nt: TGCAGTGCCGGAGGAGGGGGAGTAGAGACCCAGTACTTC; CDR3aa: CSAGGGGVETQYF